This T cell receptor (beta chain) emerged from a study of blood T cell repertoires in COVID-19. In the study overall: Spain, Italy and the United States supplied samples that represented acute and convalescent COVID-19. PBMCs, B-cell-depleted T cells, or T cells were the source of the cDNA or gDNA that made up the material.

Methods used by the authors: Amplifying reference gene primers gave estimates of nucleated cell counts. The method was immunoSEQ multiplex PCR; TCRdb's version includes in-frame clones alone and lacks a portion of them. The V and J calls and clone size are taken from that table; D and trimming were inferred from the DNA. The table includes over 200,000 clones, roughly 80% detected once. Per the germline V gene, CDR1 is MNHEY and CDR2 is SMNVEV (reference sequence). The CDR3 is 12 residues long. V shed 6 bases and J shed 5 bases, with 10 bases lying between them. The sample taken for sequencing was peripheral blood. The chain carries TRBV27 and TRBJ2-5; possibly TRBD2 for D (6 bases). This TCR came from a woman older than 75 with acute or convalescent COVID-19. Here the CDR3 reads CASSIRGETQYF. The CDR3 bases are TGTGCCAGCAGCATTCGGGGGGAGACCCAGTACTTC.